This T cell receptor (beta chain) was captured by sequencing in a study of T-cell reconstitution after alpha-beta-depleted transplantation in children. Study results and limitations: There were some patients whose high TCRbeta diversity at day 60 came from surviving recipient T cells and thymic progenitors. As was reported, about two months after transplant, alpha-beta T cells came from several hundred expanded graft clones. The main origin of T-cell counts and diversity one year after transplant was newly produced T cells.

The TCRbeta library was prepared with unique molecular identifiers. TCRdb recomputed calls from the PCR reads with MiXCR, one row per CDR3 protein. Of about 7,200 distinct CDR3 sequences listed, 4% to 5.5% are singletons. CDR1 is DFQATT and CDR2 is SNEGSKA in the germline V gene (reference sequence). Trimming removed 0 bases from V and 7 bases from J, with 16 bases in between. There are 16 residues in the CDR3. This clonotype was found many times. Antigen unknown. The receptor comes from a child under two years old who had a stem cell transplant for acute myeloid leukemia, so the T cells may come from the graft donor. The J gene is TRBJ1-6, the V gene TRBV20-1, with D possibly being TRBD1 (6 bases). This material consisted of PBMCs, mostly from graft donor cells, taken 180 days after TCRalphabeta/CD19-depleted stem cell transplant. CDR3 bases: TGCAGTGCTAGAGATTCGGGGGGCGCAGGAAATTCACCCCTCCACTTT. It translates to CSARDSGGAGNSPLHF.